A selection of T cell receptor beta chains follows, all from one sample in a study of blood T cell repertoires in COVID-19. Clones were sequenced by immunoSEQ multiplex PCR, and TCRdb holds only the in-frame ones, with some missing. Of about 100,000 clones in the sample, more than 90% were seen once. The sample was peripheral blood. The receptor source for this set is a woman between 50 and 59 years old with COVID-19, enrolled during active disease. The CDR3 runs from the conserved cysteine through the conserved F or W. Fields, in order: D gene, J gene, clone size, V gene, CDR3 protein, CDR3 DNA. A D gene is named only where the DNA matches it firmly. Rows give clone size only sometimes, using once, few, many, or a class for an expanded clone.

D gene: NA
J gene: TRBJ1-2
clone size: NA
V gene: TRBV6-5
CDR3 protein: CATRGSGGSYTF
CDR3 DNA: TGTGCCACCCGGGGGTCGGGGGGGAGCTACACCTTC

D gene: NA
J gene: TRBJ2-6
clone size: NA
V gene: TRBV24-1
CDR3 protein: CATSDPRGGANVLTF
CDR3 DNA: TGTGCCACCAGTGACCCCCGGGGTGGGGCCAACGTCCTGACTTTC

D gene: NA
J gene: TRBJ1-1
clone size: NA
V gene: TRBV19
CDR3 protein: CASSSRGGAKNTEAFF
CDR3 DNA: TGTGCCAGTAGCTCCAGGGGAGGGGCCAAGAACACTGAAGCTTTCTTT

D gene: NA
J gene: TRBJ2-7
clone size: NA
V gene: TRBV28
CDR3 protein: CASSLSTYAGYEQYF
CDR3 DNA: TGTGCCAGCAGTTTGTCAACCTACGCGGGATACGAGCAGTACTTC

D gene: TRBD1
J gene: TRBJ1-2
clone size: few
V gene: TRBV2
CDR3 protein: CASSLQGRNGYTF
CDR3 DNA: TGTGCCAGCAGCTTACAGGGGCGAAATGGCTACACCTTC

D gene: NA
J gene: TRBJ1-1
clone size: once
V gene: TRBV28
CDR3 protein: CASSTWDFTEAFF
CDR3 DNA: TGTGCCAGCAGTACCTGGGACTTTACTGAAGCTTTCTTT

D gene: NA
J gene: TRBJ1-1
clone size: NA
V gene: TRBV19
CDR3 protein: CASSIGQVEAFF
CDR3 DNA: TGTGCCAGTAGTATAGGACAGGTCGAAGCTTTCTTT

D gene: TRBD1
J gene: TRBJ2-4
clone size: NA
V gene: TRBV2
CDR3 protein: CASRGQGPLAKNIQYF
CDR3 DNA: TGTGCCAGCAGGGGACAGGGACCCTTAGCCAAAAACATTCAGTACTTC

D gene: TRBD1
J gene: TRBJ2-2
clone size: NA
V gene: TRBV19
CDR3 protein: CASKTGSGGELFF
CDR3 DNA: TGTGCCAGTAAGACAGGGTCGGGCGGGGAGCTGTTTTTT

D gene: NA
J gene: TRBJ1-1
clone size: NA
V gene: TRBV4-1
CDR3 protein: CASSQAGALNTEAFF
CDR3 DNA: TGCGCCAGCAGCCAAGCAGGGGCTTTGAACACTGAAGCTTTCTTT

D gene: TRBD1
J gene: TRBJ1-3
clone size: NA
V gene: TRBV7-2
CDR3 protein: CASSQGQGNGNTIYF
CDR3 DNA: TGTGCCAGCAGCCAAGGACAGGGCAACGGAAACACCATATATTTT

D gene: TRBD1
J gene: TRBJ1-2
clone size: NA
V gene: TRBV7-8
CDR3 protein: CASSTRDSGVTLGYTF
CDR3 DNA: TGTGCCAGCAGCACTAGGGACAGTGGCGTTACGTTGGGCTACACCTTC

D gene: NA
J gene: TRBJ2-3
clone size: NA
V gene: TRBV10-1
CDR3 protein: CASSFPGEDTQYF
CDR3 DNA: TGCGCCAGCAGTTTCCCAGGGGAAGATACGCAGTATTTT

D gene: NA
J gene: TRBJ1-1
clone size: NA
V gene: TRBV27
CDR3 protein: CASSPRTGWDRAEAFF
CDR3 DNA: TGTGCCAGCAGTCCCCGGACGGGGTGGGATAGGGCTGAAGCTTTCTTT

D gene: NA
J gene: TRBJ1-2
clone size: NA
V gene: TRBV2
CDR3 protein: CASSEFSAGYTF
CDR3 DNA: TGTGCCAGCAGTGAATTCAGCGCGGGCTACACCTTC

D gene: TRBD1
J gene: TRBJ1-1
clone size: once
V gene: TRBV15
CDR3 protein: CATSRGGQGAGNTEAFF
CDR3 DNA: TGTGCCACCAGCAGAGGGGGACAGGGGGCTGGAAACACTGAAGCTTTCTTT

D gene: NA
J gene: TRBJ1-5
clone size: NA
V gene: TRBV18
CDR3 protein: CASSPERGGNQPQHF
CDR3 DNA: TGTGCCAGCTCACCAGAAAGGGGCGGCAATCAGCCCCAGCATTTT

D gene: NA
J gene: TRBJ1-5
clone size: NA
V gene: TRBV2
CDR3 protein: CASTAGVFNQPQHF
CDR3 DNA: TGTGCCAGCACTGCAGGGGTCTTCAATCAGCCCCAGCATTTT

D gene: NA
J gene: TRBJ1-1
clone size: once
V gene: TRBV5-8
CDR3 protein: CASSLEGANTEAFF
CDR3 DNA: TGTGCCAGCAGCTTGGAGGGAGCCAACACTGAAGCTTTCTTT

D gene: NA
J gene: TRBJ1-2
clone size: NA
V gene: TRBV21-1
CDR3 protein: CASSTPPGYGYTF
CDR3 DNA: TGTGCCAGCAGCACGCCTCCAGGGTACGGCTACACCTTC

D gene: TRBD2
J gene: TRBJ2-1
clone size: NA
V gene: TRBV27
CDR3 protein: CASSFRTSGGYNEQFF
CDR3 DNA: TGTGCCAGCAGTTTCCGGACTAGCGGGGGGTACAATGAGCAGTTCTTC

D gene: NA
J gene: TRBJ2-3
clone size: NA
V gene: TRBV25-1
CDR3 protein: CASSAQTTDTQYF
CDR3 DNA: TGTGCCAGCAGTGCACAGACCACAGATACGCAGTATTTT

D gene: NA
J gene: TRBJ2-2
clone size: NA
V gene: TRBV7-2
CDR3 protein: CVSSFWGTGTTGELFF
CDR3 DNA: TGTGTCAGCAGCTTCTGGGGTACAGGGACCACCGGGGAGCTGTTTTTT

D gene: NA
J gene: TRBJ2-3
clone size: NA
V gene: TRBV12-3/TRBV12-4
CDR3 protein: CASTSGYTQYF
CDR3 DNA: TGTGCCAGCACGAGCGGTTATACGCAGTATTTT

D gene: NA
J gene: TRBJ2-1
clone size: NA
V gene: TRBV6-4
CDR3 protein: CASSDSGGGLYNEQFF
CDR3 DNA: TGTGCCAGCAGTGACTCGGGCGGGGGCCTCTACAATGAGCAGTTCTTC

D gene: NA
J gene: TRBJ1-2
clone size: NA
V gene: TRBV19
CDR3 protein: CASSISILGSSTYGYTF
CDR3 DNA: TGTGCCAGTAGTATATCTATTCTTGGGAGTTCAACTTATGGCTACACCTTC

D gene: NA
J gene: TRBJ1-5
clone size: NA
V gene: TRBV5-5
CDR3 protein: CASSLTGSVQPQHF
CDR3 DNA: TGTGCCAGCAGCTTGACAGGTTCCGTTCAGCCCCAGCATTTT

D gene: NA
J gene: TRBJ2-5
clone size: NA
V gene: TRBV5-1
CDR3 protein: CASSPMYQETQYF
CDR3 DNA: TGCGCCAGCAGCCCCATGTACCAAGAGACCCAGTACTTC

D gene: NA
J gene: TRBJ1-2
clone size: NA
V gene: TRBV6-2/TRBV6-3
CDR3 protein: CASSYVGAQGYTF
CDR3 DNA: TGTGCCAGCAGTTACGTTGGGGCGCAGGGCTACACCTTC

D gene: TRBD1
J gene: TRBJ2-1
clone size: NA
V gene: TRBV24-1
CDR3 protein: CATSEPGQGANEQFF
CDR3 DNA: TGTGCCACCAGTGAACCGGGACAGGGGGCTAATGAGCAGTTCTTC

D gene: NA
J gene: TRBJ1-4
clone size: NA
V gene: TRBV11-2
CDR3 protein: CASSPLGPSRLFF
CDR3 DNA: TGTGCCAGCAGCCCCCTAGGCCCATCGAGACTGTTTTTT

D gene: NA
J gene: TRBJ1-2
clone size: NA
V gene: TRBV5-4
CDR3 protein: CASSPQGTDGYTF
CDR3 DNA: TGTGCCAGCAGCCCCCAGGGTACCGATGGCTACACCTTC

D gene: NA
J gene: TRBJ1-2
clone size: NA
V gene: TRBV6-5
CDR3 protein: CASSPRDIGLRGYTF
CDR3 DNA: TGTGCCAGCAGTCCCCGGGACATAGGACTGAGAGGCTACACCTTC

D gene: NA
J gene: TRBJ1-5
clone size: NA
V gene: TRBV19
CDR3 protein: CASSMGATAGAQHF
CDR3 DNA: TGTGCCAGTAGTATGGGGGCCACTGCCGGAGCCCAGCATTTT

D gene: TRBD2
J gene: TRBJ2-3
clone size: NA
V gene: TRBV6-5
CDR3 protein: CAGSPTSGFGDTQYF
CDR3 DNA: TGTGCCGGCAGCCCGACTAGCGGGTTCGGTGATACGCAGTATTTT

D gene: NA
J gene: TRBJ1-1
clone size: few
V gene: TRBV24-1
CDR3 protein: CATSDPGRTEAFF
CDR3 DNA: TGTGCCACCAGTGATCCAGGGAGGACTGAAGCTTTCTTT

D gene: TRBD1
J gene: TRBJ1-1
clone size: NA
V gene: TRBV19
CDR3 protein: CASSTGGNTEAFF
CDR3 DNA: TGTGCCAGTAGTACAGGGGGTAACACTGAAGCTTTCTTT

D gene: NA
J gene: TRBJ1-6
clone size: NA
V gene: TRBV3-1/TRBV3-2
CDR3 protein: CASSQYSLTLHF
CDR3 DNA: TGTGCCAGCAGCCAATACTCCTTGACCCTCCACTTT

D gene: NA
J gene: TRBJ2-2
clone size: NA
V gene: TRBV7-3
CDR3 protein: CASSPREAGELFF
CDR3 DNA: TGTGCCAGCAGCCCCCGTGAGGCCGGGGAGCTGTTTTTT